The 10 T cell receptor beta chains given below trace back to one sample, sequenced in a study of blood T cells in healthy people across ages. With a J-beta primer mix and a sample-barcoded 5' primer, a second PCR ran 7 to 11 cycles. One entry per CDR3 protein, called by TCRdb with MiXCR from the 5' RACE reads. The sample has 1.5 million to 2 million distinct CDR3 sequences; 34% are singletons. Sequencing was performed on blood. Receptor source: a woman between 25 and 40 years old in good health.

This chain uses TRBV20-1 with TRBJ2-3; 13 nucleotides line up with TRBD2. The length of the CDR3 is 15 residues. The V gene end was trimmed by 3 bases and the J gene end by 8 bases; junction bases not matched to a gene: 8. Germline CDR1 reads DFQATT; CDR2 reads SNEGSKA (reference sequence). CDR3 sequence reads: CSASTPGTSGVTQYF. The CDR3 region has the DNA TGCAGTGCTAGCACCCCAGGGACTAGCGGGGTTACGCAGTATTTT.

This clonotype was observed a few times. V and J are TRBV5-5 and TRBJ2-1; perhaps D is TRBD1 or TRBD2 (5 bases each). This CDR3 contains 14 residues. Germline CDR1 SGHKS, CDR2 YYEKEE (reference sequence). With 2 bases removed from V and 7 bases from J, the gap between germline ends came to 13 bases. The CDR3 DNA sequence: TGTGCCAGCAGCTTATTTGGGGGAGTAAATGAGCAGTTCTTC. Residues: CASSLFGGVNEQFF. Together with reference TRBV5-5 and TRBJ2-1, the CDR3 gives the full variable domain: DAGVTQSPTHLIKTRGQQVTLRCSPISGHKSVSWYQQVLGQGPQFIFQYYEKEERGRGNFPDRFSARQFPNYSSELNVNALLLGDSALYLCASSLFGGVNEQFFGPGTRLTVL.

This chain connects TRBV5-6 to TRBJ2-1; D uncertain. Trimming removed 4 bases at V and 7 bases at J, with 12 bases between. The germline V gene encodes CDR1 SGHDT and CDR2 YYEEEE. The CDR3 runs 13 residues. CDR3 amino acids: CASSQSTRNEQFF. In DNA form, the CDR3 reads TGTGCCAGCAGCCAGTCGACAAGGAATGAGCAGTTCTTC. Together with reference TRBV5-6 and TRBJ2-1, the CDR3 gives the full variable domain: DAGVTQSPTHLIKTRGQQVTLRCSPKSGHDTVSWYQQALGQGPQFIFQYYEEEERQRGNFPDRFSGHQFPNYSSELNVNALLLGDSALYLCASSQSTRNEQFFGPGTRLTVL.

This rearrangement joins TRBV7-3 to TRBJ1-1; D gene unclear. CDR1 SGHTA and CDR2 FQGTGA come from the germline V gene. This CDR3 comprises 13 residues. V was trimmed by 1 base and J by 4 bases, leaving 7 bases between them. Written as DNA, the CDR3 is TGTGCCAGCAGCTTAAAAATTTTCACTGAAGCTTTCTTT. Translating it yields CASSLKIFTEAFF.

CDR3 sequence reads: CASSQDPHKGLTANEKLFF. CDR3 DNA: TGCGCCAGCAGCCAAGATCCCCACAAGGGGCTTACTGCTAATGAAAAACTGTTTTTT. The rearrangement links TRBV4-1 to TRBJ1-4, with a tentative D call TRBD1 (5 bases). Looked up from germline, CDR1 is MGHRA and CDR2 is YSYEKL. V was shortened by 0 bases and J by 3 bases, with 20 bases between the two germline ends. This CDR3 comprises 19 residues.

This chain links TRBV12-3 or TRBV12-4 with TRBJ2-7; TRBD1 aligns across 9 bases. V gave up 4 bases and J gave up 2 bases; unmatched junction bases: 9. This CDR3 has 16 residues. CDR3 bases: TGTGCCAGCAGTTCCGGGACAGGGAAGACTCCCTACGAGCAGTACTTC. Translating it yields CASSSGTGKTPYEQYF.

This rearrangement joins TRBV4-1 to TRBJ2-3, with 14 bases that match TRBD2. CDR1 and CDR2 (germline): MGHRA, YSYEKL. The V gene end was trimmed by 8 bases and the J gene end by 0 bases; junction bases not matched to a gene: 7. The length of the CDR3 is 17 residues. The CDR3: CASRGTSGGLSTDTQYF. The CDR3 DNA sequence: TGCGCCAGCCGGGGGACTAGCGGGGGCCTTAGCACAGATACGCAGTATTTT.

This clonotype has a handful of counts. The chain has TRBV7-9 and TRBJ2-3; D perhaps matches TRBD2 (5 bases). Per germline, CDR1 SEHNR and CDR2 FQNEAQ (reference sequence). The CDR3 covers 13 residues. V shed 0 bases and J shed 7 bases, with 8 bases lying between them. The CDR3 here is CASSLARGNTQYF. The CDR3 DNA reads TGTGCCAGCAGCTTAGCGAGAGGGAATACGCAGTATTTT.

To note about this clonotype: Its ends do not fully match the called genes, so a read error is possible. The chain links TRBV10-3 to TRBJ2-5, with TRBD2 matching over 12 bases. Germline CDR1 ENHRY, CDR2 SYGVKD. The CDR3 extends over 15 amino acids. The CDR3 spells CAISSSGRAQEAQYF. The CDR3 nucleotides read TGTGCCATCAGTTCTAGCGGGAGGGCCCAAGAGGCCCAGTACTTC.

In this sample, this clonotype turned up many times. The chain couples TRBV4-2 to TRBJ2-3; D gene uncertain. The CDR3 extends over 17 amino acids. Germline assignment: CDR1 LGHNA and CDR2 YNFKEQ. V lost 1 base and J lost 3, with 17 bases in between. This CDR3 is CASSQANDARGTDTQYF. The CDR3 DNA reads TGTGCCAGCAGCCAAGCGAATGACGCGAGAGGAACAGATACGCAGTATTTT.